Shown below are 13 T cell receptor beta chains from a single sample sequenced in a study of early T cells in non-severe SARS-CoV-2 infection (dated by TCRdb to the early 2020s). Receptor libraries were prepared by 5' RACE. Sequenced using a NextSeq 500. The public reads were reanalyzed by TCRdb: fastp trimming at Q25, MiXCR alignment, in-frame beta chains only. Entries that share a CDR3 protein sequence are merged under the most common genes and DNA. Here the sample has tens of thousands of distinct CDR3 sequences; approximately 14% occur a single time. Less than 5% of the sample goes to the ten largest clones. The sequencing used whole blood, collected at baseline. These TCRs come from an adult who was a healthcare worker with PCR-confirmed SARS-CoV-2 infection or an uninfected control (not recorded which).

This clonotype was picked up a small number of times. The rearrangement uses TRBV7-9 and TRBJ1-2, with a tentative D call TRBD1 (5 bases). Trimming left V 5 bases short and J 4 bases short, with 11 bases between. CDR1 is SEHNR, CDR2 FQNEAQ, per germline (reference sequence). The CDR3 length is 13 residues. CDR3 residues: CASSPGQGYGYTF. CDR3 nucleotides: TGTGCCAGCAGCCCCGGACAAGGCTATGGCTACACCTTC.

CDR3 sequence: CASSLGTDTDTQYF. The CDR3 DNA reads as TGTGCCAGCAGTCTTGGGACGGACACAGATACGCAGTATTTT. The genes are TRBV28 and TRBJ2-3; D is perhaps TRBD1 or TRBD2 (5 bases each). V lost 5 bases to trimming and J lost 2 bases, with 11 bases between them. The length of the CDR3 is 14 residues. Germline CDR1 reads MDHEN; CDR2 reads SYDVKM.

This clonotype was observed many times. The chain uses TRBV28 and TRBJ2-3; TRBD1 might be the D (6 bases). Trimming took off 6 bases at V and 0 bases at J, with 16 bases between the two ends. The CDR3 length is 16 residues. Germline V gene data show CDR1 as MDHEN and CDR2 as SYDVKM. The CDR3 DNA sequence: TGTGCCAGCAGCCGGGACACCTTTGCTAGCACAGATACGCAGTATTTT. This codes for CASSRDTFASTDTQYF.

The gene calls are TRBV30 and TRBJ1-1, with D possibly being TRBD1 (6 bases). This CDR3 region has 15 residues. The germline gives CDR1 GTSNPN, CDR2 SVGIG (reference sequence). V dropped 0 bases and J dropped 6 bases, with 17 bases sitting between them. CDR3 sequence (DNA): TGTGCCTGGAGTGTTTTAGTGGGGGGCGAACCTGAAGCTTTCTTT. It is translated as CAWSVLVGGEPEAFF.

Worth noting for this clonotype: A clone one base away is much larger, so this may be a read error. J is TRBJ2-7 and V is TRBV7-6; possible D gene TRBD2, 6 bases. CDR1 and CDR2 (germline): SGHVS, FNYEAQ. This CDR3 contains 14 residues. The CDR3 is CTSSPGTGDHEQYF. CDR3 nucleotide sequence: TGTACCAGCAGCCCCGGCACGGGAGACCACGAGCAGTACTTC. Supplemented by reference TRBV7-6 and TRBJ2-7, the full variable domain reads GAGVSQSPRYKVTKRGQDVALRCDPISGHVSLYWYRQALGQGPEFLTYFNYEAQQDKSGLPNDRFSAERPEGSISTLTIQRTEQRDSAMYRCTSSPGTGDHEQYFGPGTRLTVT.

This clonotype was recorded a few times. The V gene is TRBV27, the J gene TRBJ1-2; a possible D gene is TRBD1 (6 bases). V lost 2 bases to trimming and J lost 7 bases, with 14 bases between them. This CDR3 comprises 14 residues. CDR1 is MNHEY, CDR2 SMNVEV, per germline (reference sequence). The CDR3 DNA reads as TGTGCCAGCAGTTTAGGGCAGGGGACCTTTGGCTACACCTTC. Protein: CASSLGQGTFGYTF.

The rearrangement links TRBV20-1 to TRBJ2-2; a weak D match, TRBD2 (6 bases). The CDR3 consists of 14 residues. CDR1 and CDR2 (germline): DFQATT, SNEGSKA (reference sequence). V lost 6 bases and J lost 5, with 16 bases in between. In DNA form, the CDR3 reads TGCAGTGCAGTCCTCTCTCGGGGGACCGGGGAGCTGTTTTTT. This sequence encodes CSAVLSRGTGELFF.

This clonotype was found many times. The chain couples TRBV2 to TRBJ2-3; D might be TRBD1 or TRBD2, each matching 5 bases. Per the germline V gene, CDR1 is SNHLY and CDR2 is FYNNEI. Trimming cost V 4 bases and J 9 bases, with 23 bases left between them. This CDR3 contains 16 residues. CDR3 coding DNA: TGTGCCAGCAGTGGGGACGGATATATTTTCACAACGACGCAGTATTTT. Protein product: CASSGDGYIFTTTQYF. The full variable domain, rest sourced from reference TRBV2 and TRBJ2-3, is EPEVTQTPSHQVTQMGQEVILRCVPISNHLYFYWYRQILGQKVEFLVSFYNNEISEKSEIFDDQFSVERPDGSNFTLKIRSTKLEDSAMYFCASSGDGYIFTTTQYFGPGTRLTVL.

The rearrangement links TRBV7-6 to TRBJ2-3; tentatively, D is TRBD2 (5 bases). Germline V gene sequence: CDR1 SGHVS, CDR2 FNYEAQ. This CDR3 region has 14 residues. Trimming pared 5 bases from V and 1 base from J, leaving 10 bases between. This CDR3 reads CASSTKLGTDTQYF. The CDR3 DNA reads as TGTGCCAGCAGCACGAAACTAGGCACAGATACGCAGTATTTT.

The chain joins TRBV18 to TRBJ1-2, with D possibly matching TRBD1 (5 bases). Germline V gene lookup returns CDR1 KGHSH and CDR2 LQKENI. The CDR3 loop spans 14 amino acids. V lost 6 bases, J lost 5 bases, and 16 bases lay in between. In nucleotides, the CDR3 is TGTGCCAGCTCTCCCGGGCAGGGCAAGTATGGCTACACCTTC. Translation: CASSPGQGKYGYTF.

This clonotype was seen only a few times. CDR3 sequence reads: CASSPGTGGDEQFF. Here the CDR3 DNA reads TGTGCCAGCAGCCCTGGGACAGGGGGCGATGAGCAGTTCTTC. The chain carries TRBV3-1 and TRBJ2-1, with 12 nucleotides matching TRBD1. Trimming at V came to 4 bases and at J to 8 bases, leaving 3 bases not matched to a gene. The germline V gene has CDR1 LGHDT and CDR2 YNNKEL (reference sequence). The length of the CDR3 is 14 residues.

This clonotype was counted ten times or more. The chain couples TRBV19 to TRBJ2-7; D perhaps matches TRBD1 (5 bases). Trimming cost V 6 bases and J 7 bases, with 19 bases left between them. CDR1 is LNHDA, CDR2 SQIVND, per germline (reference sequence). This CDR3 region has 14 residues. The CDR3 reads CASSLQGRVIEQYF. CDR3 sequence (DNA): TGTGCCAGTAGCCTCCAGGGCCGCGTGATAGAGCAGTACTTC.

CDR3: CASSGGRDHNEQFF. The DNA for the CDR3 is TGCGCCAGCAGTGGCGGGAGGGACCACAATGAGCAGTTCTTC. The chain carries TRBV5-1 and TRBJ2-1, with 9 bases matching TRBD2. V dropped 5 bases and J dropped 5; count of bases not matched to a gene: 5. Germline CDR1 and CDR2: SGHRS and YFSETQ. This CDR3 comprises 14 residues.